This paragraph covers one T cell receptor beta chain sequence. Its antigen is unidentified. This sample is part of a study of blood T cells in healthy people across ages. Study observations and caveats: Age showed a roughly linear inverse relationship with TCR beta diversity per million T cells.

The authors drew around 9.4 milliliters of peripheral blood from each donor. The CDR3 consists of 19 residues. Germline V gene data show CDR1 as SGHTA and CDR2 as FQGNSA. Trimming at V came to 2 bases and at J to 1 base, leaving 11 bases not matched to a gene. A second PCR, run for about 6 to 11 cycles, used a sample-barcoded 5' primer plus a J-beta primer mix. TCRdb re-derived calls from the 5' RACE reads in MiXCR, one entry per CDR3 protein. This sample has around 1,900,000 distinct CDR3 sequences, with approximately 39% found just once. The sample taken for sequencing was blood. The chain joins TRBV7-2 to TRBJ2-3, with 11 positions matching TRBD2. The receptor was derived from a human donor in good health. The CDR3 protein is CASSLRKGGLAAGTDTQYF. In DNA form, the CDR3 reads TGTGCCAGCAGCTTAAGGAAGGGGGGACTAGCGGCAGGCACAGATACGCAGTATTTT.